Shown below are 3 T cell receptor beta chains from a single sample sequenced in a study of patients and donors after allogeneic stem cell transplantation. TCRdb reanalysed the RT-PCR reads using MiXCR and keeps one entry per CDR3 protein. Here the sample spans about 200,000 distinct CDR3 sequences, around 41% being singletons. The sample was blood, either unsorted or a sorted T cell fraction (not recorded which). The source is a human donor who was either an allogeneic HSCT recipient or a stem cell or donor lymphocyte infusion donor (not recorded which). It is not recorded whose cells these are; they may come from a transplant donor.

This clonotype occurred a few times. V and J are TRBV30 and TRBJ2-2; D gene unclear. The CDR3 loop spans 14 amino acids. Per the germline V gene, CDR1 is GTSNPN and CDR2 is SVGIG (reference sequence). V lost 3 bases and J 5 bases, leaving 13 bases between the germline ends. The CDR3 DNA is TGTGCCTGGAGAACTCTCGCCTCAACCGGGGAGCTGTTTTTT. It encodes CAWRTLASTGELFF.

The rearrangement links TRBV27 to TRBJ2-7, with 10 bases fitting TRBD2. V was clipped by 2 bases and J by 3 bases; unmatched bases: 7. Germline V lookup: CDR1 MNHEY, CDR2 SMNVEV (reference sequence). The CDR3 contains 16 residues. Here the CDR3 reads CASSLNSGTSDYEQYF. The CDR3 region has the DNA TGTGCCAGCAGTTTAAATTCCGGGACTAGCGACTACGAGCAGTACTTC.

This clonotype is a singleton in its sample. J is TRBJ1-5 and V is TRBV21-1; the D call TRBD1 from the table was never checked on the DNA. TRBV21-1 is deemed a pseudogene. This CDR3 has 19 residues. The DNA of the CDR3 is TGTGCCAGCAGCCCGCGGGACTGGGGGAGTCGTTTTAGCAATCAGCCCCAGCATTTT. Protein product: CASSPRDWGSRFSNQPQHF.